These 10 T cell receptor beta chains came from one sample sequenced in a study of Graves' ophthalmopathy and Graves' hyperthyroidism. TCR beta CDR3 amplification used RNA transcripts. HTBI-primed RT-PCR formed the first round, and a multiplex PCR formed the second. TCRdb used MiXCR to reprocess the multiplex PCR reads, holding one entry per CDR3 protein. The sample lists 560,000 or so distinct CDR3 sequences, about two fifths seen once, with about 4.2% in the top ten. Sample: peripheral blood or thyroid tissue (not recorded which). These receptors were obtained from an adult man with Graves' hyperthyroidism.

This clonotype was counted ten times or more. The V and J genes are TRBV24-1 and TRBJ2-7, with D tentatively TRBD2 (5 bases). The germline V and J ends were trimmed by 5 bases and 5 bases, with 9 bases remaining between them. The CDR3 extends over 12 amino acids. The germline V gene encodes CDR1 KGHDR and CDR2 SFDVKD. CDR3 nucleotides: TGTGCCACCAGTGGTTGGGGAGACGAGCAGTACTTC. Residues: CATSGWGDEQYF.

This chain joins TRBV10-3 and TRBJ2-1; 9 bases are shared with TRBD2. Germline assignment: CDR1 ENHRY and CDR2 SYGVKD. CDR3 length: 15 amino acids. Germline trimming cut 0 bases from V and 7 bases from J; bases unmatched to any gene: 4. CDR3 bases: TGTGCCATCAGTGAGTCGAGGCTAGCGGGAAATGAGCAGTTCTTC. Translating it yields CAISESRLAGNEQFF.

This clonotype has a count of ten or more. The chain is built from TRBV20-1 and TRBJ1-5; TRBD1 matches at 9 bases. The trim removed 3 bases at V and 6 bases at J, leaving 18 bases unmatched. Germline V gives CDR1 DFQATT, CDR2 SNEGSKA (reference sequence). The CDR3 is 18 residues long. The CDR3 DNA sequence: TGCAGTGCTAGTGTTGGTGTACAGGGGGCTGTTATCCCTCAGCCCCAGCATTTT. Its translation: CSASVGVQGAVIPQPQHF.

This chain joins TRBV2 and TRBJ2-5; D is uncertain. The CDR3 sequence is 10 residues long. The germline V gene has CDR1 SNHLY and CDR2 FYNNEI. V lost 7 bases to trimming and J lost 7 bases, with 7 bases between them. CDR3: CASTLRTQYF. The CDR3 DNA reads TGTGCCAGCACCCTACGGACCCAGTACTTC. Based on the CDR3 plus reference TRBV2 and TRBJ2-5, the full variable domain is EPEVTQTPSHQVTQMGQEVILRCVPISNHLYFYWYRQILGQKVEFLVSFYNNEISEKSEIFDDQFSVERPDGSNFTLKIRSTKLEDSAMYFCASTLRTQYFGPGTRLLVL.

The chain carries TRBV15 and TRBJ1-1; the D is unclear. CDR3 size: 11 residues. V lost 9 bases, J lost 8 bases, and 13 bases lay in between. Germline CDR1 LNHNV, CDR2 YYDKDF (reference sequence). The CDR3 here is CATLQRAEAFF. The CDR3 nucleotides read TGTGCCACACTTCAGAGGGCAGAAGCTTTCTTT.

This clonotype was seen repeatedly, ten times or more. The chain couples TRBV20-1 to TRBJ2-5; 13 nucleotides align to TRBD2. The germline CDR1 and CDR2 sequences are DFQATT and SNEGSKA (reference sequence). Germline trimming cut 4 bases from V and 5 bases from J; bases unmatched to any gene: 4. CDR3 length: 14 residues. In DNA form, the CDR3 reads TGCAGTGCTACGGGACTAGCGGGACTGGAGACCCAGTACTTC. Amino acids: CSATGLAGLETQYF.

This clonotype was found many times. The gene calls are TRBV20-1 and TRBJ2-5, with D perhaps given as TRBD1 or TRBD2 (6 bases each). Germline CDR1 is DFQATT and CDR2 is SNEGSKA (reference sequence). There are 14 residues in the CDR3. V dropped 1 base and J dropped 0 bases, with 9 bases sitting between them. DNA for the CDR3: TGCAGTGCTAGAGGGGGGGCTTACCAAGAGACCCAGTACTTC. This gives the protein CSARGGAYQETQYF.

The chain has TRBV12-3 or TRBV12-4 and TRBJ2-2, with D possibly matching TRBD1 (6 bases). With 11 bases removed from V and 5 bases from J, the gap between germline ends came to 21 bases. The CDR3 consists of 15 residues. The CDR3 nucleotides read TGTGCCTGTAACCCTAGGGGGACCACAACCGGGGAGCTGTTTTTT. This translates into CACNPRGTTTGELFF.

The chain uses TRBV15 and TRBJ2-5; D not certain. CDR3 size: 11 residues. Germline V gene data show CDR1 as LNHNV and CDR2 as YYDKDF (reference sequence). Trimming took off 6 bases at V and 5 bases at J, with 7 bases between the two ends. The CDR3 sequence: CATRPGETQYF. CDR3 DNA: TGTGCCACCAGACCTGGGGAGACCCAGTACTTC.

The chain is built from TRBV20-1 and TRBJ1-5; D is perhaps TRBD1 (6 bases). Trimming pared 5 bases from V and 4 bases from J, leaving 12 bases between. Germline CDR1 DFQATT, CDR2 SNEGSKA (reference sequence). This CDR3 has 13 residues. The CDR3 sequence: CSARNRVNQPQHF. Here the CDR3 DNA reads TGCAGTGCTCGCAACAGGGTAAATCAGCCCCAGCATTTT.